Listed below are T cell receptor beta chains from one sample, sequenced in a study of blood T cells in healthy people across ages. Using its own MiXCR run on the 5' RACE reads, TCRdb lists one record per CDR3 protein. Of 1,500,000 or so distinct CDR3 sequences listed, roughly 43% are singletons. The sequenced sample was blood. Receptors were obtained from a woman younger than 30 in good health. Both conserved end residues are part of each CDR3. A D gene is named only where the DNA matches it firmly. Rows give clone size only sometimes, using once, few, many, or a class for an expanded clone.

d_call: TRBD1; j_call: TRBJ1-6; clone_size: many; v_call: TRBV20-1; cdr3_nt: TGCAGTGCCATCGACAGGGCAAATAATTCACCCCTCCACTTT; cdr3_aa: CSAIDRANNSPLHF
d_call: NA; j_call: TRBJ2-7; clone_size: NA; v_call: TRBV7-9; cdr3_nt: TGTACCAGCAGCCGGGGAGAGTATGAGCAGTACTTC; cdr3_aa: CTSSRGEYEQYF
d_call: TRBD1; j_call: TRBJ1-1; clone_size: few; v_call: TRBV11-2; cdr3_nt: TGTGCCAGCAGTGGAGGGGGCGCCCGAACTGAAGCTTTCTTT; cdr3_aa: CASSGGGARTEAFF
d_call: TRBD1; j_call: TRBJ2-7; clone_size: NA; v_call: TRBV5-1; cdr3_nt: TGCGCCAGCAGCTTGGCGCTCGCCGGGACAGTTGATGGTTACGAGCAGTACTTC; cdr3_aa: CASSLALAGTVDGYEQYF
d_call: TRBD1; j_call: TRBJ2-3; clone_size: NA; v_call: TRBV30; cdr3_nt: TGTGCCTGGAATACAGGGGCAGGGTGGACAGATACGCAGTATTTT; cdr3_aa: CAWNTGAGWTDTQYF
d_call: NA; j_call: TRBJ1-2; clone_size: few; v_call: TRBV4-1; cdr3_nt: TGCGCCAGCAGCCAAGGAACGGCACGCTATGGCTACACCTTC; cdr3_aa: CASSQGTARYGYTF
d_call: NA; j_call: TRBJ2-7; clone_size: NA; v_call: TRBV6-5; cdr3_nt: TGTGCCAGCAGTTACATGAGAGGGGGTTACGAGCAGTACTTC; cdr3_aa: CASSYMRGGYEQYF
d_call: NA; j_call: TRBJ2-1; clone_size: NA; v_call: TRBV24-1; cdr3_nt: TGTGCCACCAGTGAGCGAGATGAGCAGTTCTTC; cdr3_aa: CATSERDEQFF
d_call: TRBD2; j_call: TRBJ2-1; clone_size: many; v_call: TRBV2; cdr3_nt: TGTGCCAGCAGCGGGACTAGCGGGGGAAATGAGCAGTTCTTC; cdr3_aa: CASSGTSGGNEQFF
d_call: NA; j_call: TRBJ1-1; clone_size: NA; v_call: TRBV28; cdr3_nt: TGTGCCAGCAGGGGGGGGACGGCTGAAGCTTTCTTT; cdr3_aa: CASRGGTAEAFF
d_call: NA; j_call: TRBJ1-3; clone_size: few; v_call: TRBV15; cdr3_nt: TGTGCCACCAGCAGCTGGGCTGGAAACACCATATATTTT; cdr3_aa: CATSSWAGNTIYF
d_call: NA; j_call: TRBJ2-7; clone_size: NA; v_call: TRBV2; cdr3_nt: TGTGCCAGCAGTGAGGACAGAACTTACGAGCAGTACTTC; cdr3_aa: CASSEDRTYEQYF
d_call: NA; j_call: TRBJ2-7; clone_size: few; v_call: TRBV14; cdr3_nt: TGTGCCAGCAGCCAAGATCCAGGACCCAGGAACGAGCAGTACTTC; cdr3_aa: CASSQDPGPRNEQYF
d_call: NA; j_call: TRBJ2-7; clone_size: NA; v_call: TRBV7-9; cdr3_nt: TGTGCCAGCAGCTTAGATGTCACCTACGAGCAGTACTTC; cdr3_aa: CASSLDVTYEQYF
d_call: NA; j_call: TRBJ1-5; clone_size: NA; v_call: TRBV6-1; cdr3_nt: TGTGCCAGCAGACCTAAGAGAGGGACTCGGAGCAATCAGCCCCAGCATTTT; cdr3_aa: CASRPKRGTRSNQPQHF
d_call: NA; j_call: TRBJ1-1; clone_size: NA; v_call: TRBV20-1; cdr3_nt: TGCAGTGCTAGAGTACTGGGCGCTGAAGCTTTCTTT; cdr3_aa: CSARVLGAEAFF
d_call: TRBD2; j_call: TRBJ2-3; clone_size: few; v_call: TRBV2; cdr3_nt: TGTGCCAGCAGGAGACTAGCGGGGGGAGGCACAGATACGCAGTATTTT; cdr3_aa: CASRRLAGGGTDTQYF
d_call: TRBD1; j_call: TRBJ2-5; clone_size: few; v_call: TRBV4-3; cdr3_nt: TGCGCCAGCAGCCAAGATCACGGGACAGGAGCAGAGACCCAGTACTTC; cdr3_aa: CASSQDHGTGAETQYF
d_call: NA; j_call: TRBJ2-1; clone_size: few; v_call: TRBV5-1; cdr3_nt: TGTGCCAGCAGTTTGGAGGACAATGAGCAGTTCTTC; cdr3_aa: CASSLEDNEQFF
d_call: TRBD1; j_call: TRBJ2-3; clone_size: NA; v_call: TRBV7-9; cdr3_nt: TGTGCCAGCAGCTCAAGGGGACAGCACACAGATACGCAGTATTTT; cdr3_aa: CASSSRGQHTDTQYF
d_call: TRBD1; j_call: TRBJ1-2; clone_size: few; v_call: TRBV6-2/TRBV6-3; cdr3_nt: TGTGCCAGCAGTCTACAGGGGGCGATCTATGGCTACACCTTC; cdr3_aa: CASSLQGAIYGYTF
d_call: NA; j_call: TRBJ1-2; clone_size: NA; v_call: TRBV3-1; cdr3_nt: TGTGCCAGCAGCCAAGAATGGGGGCGCGGTGGCTACACCTTC; cdr3_aa: CASSQEWGRGGYTF
d_call: NA; j_call: TRBJ2-3; clone_size: few; v_call: TRBV30; cdr3_nt: TGTGCCTGGGAATCGGATACGCAGTATTTT; cdr3_aa: CAWESDTQYF
d_call: NA; j_call: TRBJ1-2; clone_size: NA; v_call: TRBV4-3; cdr3_nt: TGCGCCAGCAGCCAAGTTGGGACATCGTATGGCTACACCTTC; cdr3_aa: CASSQVGTSYGYTF
d_call: NA; j_call: TRBJ2-7; clone_size: few; v_call: TRBV7-2; cdr3_nt: TGTGCCAGCAGCTTATACCCAGCCACCTACGAGCAGTACTTC; cdr3_aa: CASSLYPATYEQYF
d_call: TRBD2; j_call: TRBJ2-1; clone_size: NA; v_call: TRBV5-1; cdr3_nt: TGCGCCAGCAGCCGGGGGGGCCGAAGCTCCTACAATGAGCAGTTCTTC; cdr3_aa: CASSRGGRSSYNEQFF
d_call: NA; j_call: TRBJ1-4; clone_size: NA; v_call: TRBV27; cdr3_nt: TGTGCCAGCAGTCGTGCCGGGGGGGGGTGGGGAAAACTGTTTTTT; cdr3_aa: CASSRAGGGWGKLFF
d_call: NA; j_call: TRBJ2-6; clone_size: few; v_call: TRBV4-1; cdr3_nt: TGCGCCAGCAGCCAAGATCGGCCCACGCACTCTGGGGCCAACGTCCTGACTTTC; cdr3_aa: CASSQDRPTHSGANVLTF
d_call: TRBD2; j_call: TRBJ2-3; clone_size: NA; v_call: TRBV4-3; cdr3_nt: TGCGCCAGCAGCCAAGAATGGGGGACTAGCGCCCGTGGGACGCAGTATTTT; cdr3_aa: CASSQEWGTSARGTQYF